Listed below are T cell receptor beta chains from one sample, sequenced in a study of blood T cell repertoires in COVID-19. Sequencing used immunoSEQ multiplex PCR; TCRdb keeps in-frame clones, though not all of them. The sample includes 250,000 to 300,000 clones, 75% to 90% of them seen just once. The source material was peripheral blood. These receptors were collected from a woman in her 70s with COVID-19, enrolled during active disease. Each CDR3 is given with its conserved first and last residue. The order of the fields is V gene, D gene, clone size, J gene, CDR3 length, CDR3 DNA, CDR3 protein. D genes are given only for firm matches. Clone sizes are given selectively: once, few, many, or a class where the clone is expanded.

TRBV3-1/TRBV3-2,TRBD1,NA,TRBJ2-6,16,TGTGCCAGCAGCCGTCGACAGGGGGCTGGGGCCAACGTCCTGACTTTC,CASSRRQGAGANVLTF
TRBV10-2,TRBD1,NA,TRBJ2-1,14,TGCGCCAGTGGGGGACAGGGGCTACACAATGAGCAGTTCTTC,CASGGQGLHNEQFF
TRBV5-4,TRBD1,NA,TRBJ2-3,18,TGTGCCAGCAGCTCGAAAGCCCTAGGGGGCGCTGCTAAAGATACGCAGTATTTT,CASSSKALGGAAKDTQYF
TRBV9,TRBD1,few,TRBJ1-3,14,TGTGCCAGCAGCCCCCAGGGGGCTGGGGACACCATATATTTT,CASSPQGAGDTIYF
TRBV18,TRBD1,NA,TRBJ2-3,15,TGTGCCAGCTCACCGACAGGGGCGGACACAGATACGCAGTATTTT,CASSPTGADTDTQYF
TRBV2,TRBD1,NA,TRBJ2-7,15,TGTGCCAGCAGTGAGAGAGACAGGGGACCGTACGAGCAGTACTTC,CASSERDRGPYEQYF
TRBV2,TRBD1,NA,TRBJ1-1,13,TGTGCCAGCATGCAGGACAGGGAAATTGAAGCTTTCTTT,CASMQDREIEAFF
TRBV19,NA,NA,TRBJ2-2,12,TGTGCCAGTAGAGCCCCGGCCGGGGAGCTGTTTTTT,CASRAPAGELFF
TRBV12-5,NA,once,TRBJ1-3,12,TGTGCTAGTGGTCCCCTAGTAAACACCATATATTTT,CASGPLVNTIYF
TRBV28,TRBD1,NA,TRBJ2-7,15,TGTGCCAGCACCATACGTTGGACAGGACCCTACGAGCAGTACTTC,CASTIRWTGPYEQYF
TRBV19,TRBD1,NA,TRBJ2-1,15,TGTGCCAGTAGTATGCAGGACAGGGGGCAGGATGAGCAGTTCTTC,CASSMQDRGQDEQFF
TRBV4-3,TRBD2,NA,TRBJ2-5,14,TGCGCCAGCAGCCAAAGACTAGCGGAAGAGACCCAGTACTTC,CASSQRLAEETQYF
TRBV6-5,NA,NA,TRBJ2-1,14,TGTGCCAGCGGGGGGGCAGGACTATCCAATGAGCAGTTCTTC,CASGGAGLSNEQFF
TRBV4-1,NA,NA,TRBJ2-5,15,TGCGCCAGCAGCCAAGTCCGCGCGGCCGGAGAGACCCAGTACTTC,CASSQVRAAGETQYF
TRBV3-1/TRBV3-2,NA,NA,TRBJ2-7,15,TGTGCCAGCAGCCAAGGGCTCCAGGGGCCCCACGAGCAGTACTTC,CASSQGLQGPHEQYF
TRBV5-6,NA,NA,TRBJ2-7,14,TGTGCCACCTCGACCGGGACTTGGGCCTACGAGCAGTACTTC,CATSTGTWAYEQYF
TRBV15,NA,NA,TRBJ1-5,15,TGTGCCACCAGCAGAGGCAGCTCAGGCAACCAGCCCCAGCATTTT,CATSRGSSGNQPQHF
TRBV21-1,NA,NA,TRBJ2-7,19,TGTGCCAGCAGCAAAGCTAATTCGGATACGGGGGTCGTATTCTACGAGCAGTACTTC,CASSKANSDTGVVFYEQYF
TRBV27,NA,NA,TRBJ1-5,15,TGTGCCAGCAGTTTATCGTGGAGGGGCACTCAGCCCCAGCATTTT,CASSLSWRGTQPQHF
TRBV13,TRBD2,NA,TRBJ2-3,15,TGTGCCAGCAGCTTGGAGAGCGGGGGGGCAGATACGCAGTATTTT,CASSLESGGADTQYF
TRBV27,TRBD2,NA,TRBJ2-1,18,TGTGCCAGCAGTTCGGGGCTAGCGGGGGGGCTCTCCTACAATGAGCAGTTCTTC,CASSSGLAGGLSYNEQFF
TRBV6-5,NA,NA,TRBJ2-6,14,TGTGCCAGCAGGGACAGCTCTGGGGCCAACGTCCTGACTTTC,CASRDSSGANVLTF
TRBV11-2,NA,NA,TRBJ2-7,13,TGTGCCAGCAGCTTAGGGCTTAACTACGAGCAGTACTTC,CASSLGLNYEQYF
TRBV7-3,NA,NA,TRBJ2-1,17,TGTGCCAGCAGCTTAAAGGACTCTGTCCTCTCCTACAATGAGCAGTTCTTC,CASSLKDSVLSYNEQFF
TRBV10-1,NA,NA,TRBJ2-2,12,TGCGCCAGCAGTCCCCGCGCCGGGGAGCTGTTTTTT,CASSPRAGELFF
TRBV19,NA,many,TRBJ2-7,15,TGTGCCAGTAGTATAGATCATCAGGGGATCTACGAGCAGTACTTC,CASSIDHQGIYEQYF
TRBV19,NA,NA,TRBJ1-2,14,TGTGCCAGTAGTATCGACAGCCGCGCTAGGGGCTACACCTTC,CASSIDSRARGYTF
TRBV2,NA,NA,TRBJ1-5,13,TGTGCCAGCACTTTACAGTACAATCAGCCCCAGCATTTT,CASTLQYNQPQHF
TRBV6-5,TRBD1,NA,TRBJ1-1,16,TGTGCCAGCAGCTACGACAGGGTGAGGCAGTACACTGAAGCTTTCTTT,CASSYDRVRQYTEAFF
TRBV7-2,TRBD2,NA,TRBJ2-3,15,TGTGCCAGCAGCATAGCGGGGGGGCCCACAGATACGCAGTATTTT,CASSIAGGPTDTQYF
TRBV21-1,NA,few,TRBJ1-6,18,TGTGCCAGCAGCAAAACGACAGGCCGAAGCTCCTATAATTCACCCCTCCACTTT,CASSKTTGRSSYNSPLHF
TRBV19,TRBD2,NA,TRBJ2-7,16,TGTGCCAGTAGTATAATCTGGGGGGGTCCCCCCTACGAGCAGTACTTC,CASSIIWGGPPYEQYF
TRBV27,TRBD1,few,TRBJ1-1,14,TGTGCCAGCAGGCGGGACAGGGTGAACACTGAAGCTTTCTTT,CASRRDRVNTEAFF
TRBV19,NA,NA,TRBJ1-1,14,TGTGCCAGTTCGAGCGACGGCATGAACACTGAAGCTTTCTTT,CASSSDGMNTEAFF
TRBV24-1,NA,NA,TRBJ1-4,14,TGTGCCACCAGTAGACACCTCGTTGTGGAAAAACTGTTTTTT,CATSRHLVVEKLFF
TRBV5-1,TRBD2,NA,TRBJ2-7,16,TGCGCCAGCAGCGGTACCGGGACTAGCGGGGGGTACGAGCAGTACTTC,CASSGTGTSGGYEQYF
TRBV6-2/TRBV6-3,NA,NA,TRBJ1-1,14,TGTGCCAGCAGCCACCGGGGTGCGAACACTGAAGCTTTCTTT,CASSHRGANTEAFF
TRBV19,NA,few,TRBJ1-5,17,TGTGCCAGTAGTCTTTACGGAACTGGGGCTCTCAATCAGCCCCAGCATTTT,CASSLYGTGALNQPQHF
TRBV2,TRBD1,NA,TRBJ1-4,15,TGTGCCAGCAGTAGCTTGGACAGGGCGCTTGAAAAACTGTTTTTT,CASSSLDRALEKLFF
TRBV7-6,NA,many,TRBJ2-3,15,TGTGCCGTGAGTGGGGCGGGGGCCCGCACAGATACGCAGTATTTT,CAVSGAGARTDTQYF
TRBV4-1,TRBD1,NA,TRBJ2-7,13,TGCGCCAGCAGCCAATGGACAGGGGAAGAGCAGTACTTC,CASSQWTGEEQYF
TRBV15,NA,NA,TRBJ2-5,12,TGTGCCACCAGCAGAGACAGCGGGACCCAGTACTTC,CATSRDSGTQYF
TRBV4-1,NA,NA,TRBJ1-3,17,TGCGCCAGCAGCCCCGGCGCTCTCGACACCTCTGGAAACACCATATATTTT,CASSPGALDTSGNTIYF
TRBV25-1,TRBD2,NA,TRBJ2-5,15,TGTGCCAGCAGTGAATGGGGCGGGGGGAAAGAGACCCAGTACTTC,CASSEWGGGKETQYF
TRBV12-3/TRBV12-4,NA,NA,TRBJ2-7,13,TGTGCCAGCAGTTTGTACAGTGACTACGAGCAGTACTTC,CASSLYSDYEQYF
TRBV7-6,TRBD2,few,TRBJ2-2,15,TGTGCCAGCAGCGGTCCGGGACTAGTCCCCGGGGAGCTGTTTTTT,CASSGPGLVPGELFF
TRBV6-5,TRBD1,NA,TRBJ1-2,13,TGTGCCAGCAGCCCACAGGGGGGGTATGGCTACACCTTC,CASSPQGGYGYTF
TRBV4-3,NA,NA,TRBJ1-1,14,TGCGCCAGCAGCCAAGATAGGGGACAAAGTGAAGCTTTCTTT,CASSQDRGQSEAFF
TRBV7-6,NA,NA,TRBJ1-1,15,TGTGCCAGCAGCTTAGGGCTGGAGGGCAGCACTGAAGCTTTCTTT,CASSLGLEGSTEAFF
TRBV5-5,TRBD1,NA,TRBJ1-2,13,TGTGCCAGCAGCTTGGAACAGGGGGTGGGCTACACCTTC,CASSLEQGVGYTF
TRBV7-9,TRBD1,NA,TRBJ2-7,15,TGTGCCAGCAGCGGATCCGGGACAGGGGGAGGGGAGCAGTACTTC,CASSGSGTGGGEQYF
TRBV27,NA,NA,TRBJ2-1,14,TGTGCCAGCAGTGTAACCCGAATAGCGAAGGAGCAGTTCTTC,CASSVTRIAKEQFF
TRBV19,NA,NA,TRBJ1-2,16,TGTGCCAGTAGTATAGGGGATGCCGCTCGGGGATATGGCTACACCTTC,CASSIGDAARGYGYTF
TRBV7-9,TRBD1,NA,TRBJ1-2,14,TGTGCCAGCGCCCAGGGCAGGGGGGCTGGAGGCTACACCTTC,CASAQGRGAGGYTF
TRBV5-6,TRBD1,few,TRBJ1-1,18,TGTGCCAGCAGCTCCCCCGGGACAGGGGGTTTCATGAACACTGAAGCTTTCTTT,CASSSPGTGGFMNTEAFF